The rows below give T cell receptor beta chains drawn from one sample of a study of HIV-infected patients and healthy controls. TCRdb used MiXCR to reprocess the 5' RACE reads, holding one entry per CDR3 protein. The sample carries about 70,000 distinct CDR3 sequences, roughly a sixth recorded once. The sequencing sample was made of CD4+ T cells from blood. The receptors originated from a human donor in good health. Both conserved end residues are trimmed from each CDR3. The order of the fields is J gene, clone size, V gene, CDR3 protein. A clone size is listed for some rows: how often the clone was seen (once, few, many), or a class if it is expanded.

TRBJ2-4 NA TRBV19 ASSLSGQLENIQY
TRBJ2-3 few TRBV4-2 ASSRKGADTQY
TRBJ2-5 few TRBV15 ATSRETSGEETQY
TRBJ2-1 few TRBV11-2 ASSSKSQTAVSSYNEQF
TRBJ1-2 many TRBV4-2 ASSQDTAGGTGYT
TRBJ2-3 NA TRBV28 ASSLYGTGATDTQY
TRBJ2-7 few TRBV14 ASSLLAAGLREQY
TRBJ2-1 few TRBV7-9 ASSSNSGTHNEQF
TRBJ2-1 few TRBV18 ASSPGTSGRGNNEQF
TRBJ1-4 NA TRBV7-2 ASSFRDSNEKLF
TRBJ2-5 many TRBV28 ASSLPGPSEKTQY
TRBJ1-4 many TRBV11-2 ASSWTKGSNEKLF
TRBJ1-5 NA TRBV7-2 ASSSGTAVRPQH
TRBJ1-1 many TRBV18 ASSPTGTEAF
TRBJ2-5 many TRBV5-1 ASSLGVLLAEQETQY
TRBJ1-1 many TRBV5-1 ASSRAEGTEAF
TRBJ2-4 NA TRBV14 ASSQVGTSNIQY
TRBJ2-7 NA TRBV13 ASSLGPGGGHREQY
TRBJ2-6 many TRBV6-2/TRBV6-3 ASSYDFVGSGANVLT
TRBJ2-2 NA TRBV20-1 SAPAGGTANTGELF
TRBJ2-3 NA TRBV12-3/TRBV12-4 ASSLWVGVGDTQY
TRBJ1-2 NA TRBV2 ASREEGVGGVGYT
TRBJ2-1 once TRBV14 ASSPRNRNYNEQF
TRBJ2-5 NA TRBV7-8 ASTSTRETQY
TRBJ1-1 few TRBV29-1 SVSQGASEAF
TRBJ1-6 NA TRBV20-1 SARDQGTGRKRIGNSPLH
TRBJ2-1 few TRBV2 ASSGASYEQF
TRBJ1-5 many TRBV12-3/TRBV12-4 ASSLVENQPQH
TRBJ2-2 NA TRBV6-6 ASGLGTGELF
TRBJ2-7 NA TRBV7-9 ASSLNAGNYEQY
TRBJ1-2 few TRBV14 ASSQWGAQGYT
TRBJ2-3 NA TRBV10-3 AISGRLAGAPGDTQY
TRBJ1-1 few TRBV18 ASSPKTGANTEAF
TRBJ1-3 many TRBV6-1 ASTDVDLVGDTIY
TRBJ1-6 many TRBV25-1 ASSPSGLNSPLH
TRBJ2-7 many TRBV6-5 ASSYRRLAGEQY
TRBJ1-6 few TRBV19 ASSFTRQTNSPLH
TRBJ2-7 NA TRBV19 ASSSQQGVAYEQY
TRBJ1-2 NA TRBV29-1 SSDGGYT
TRBJ1-4 few TRBV3-1 ASSERGTLTNEKLF